Below, 18 T cell receptor beta chains from the same sample are listed, as sequenced in a study of blood T cell repertoires in COVID-19. The table came from immunoSEQ multiplex PCR; TCRdb's copy has only in-frame clones and leaves some out. The table records roughly 30,000 clones, about 80% of them present only once. Sequenced sample: peripheral blood. All receptors derive from a man in his 70s with acute or convalescent COVID-19.

The chain carries TRBV4-2 and TRBJ2-7; 7 bases fit TRBD2. The V and J ends lost 3 bases and 2 bases, in that order; junction bases with no gene match: 10. Germline V gene sequence: CDR1 LGHNA, CDR2 YNFKEQ. This CDR3 comprises 16 residues. CDR3: CASSQDAGRVTYEQYF. For the CDR3, the DNA is TGTGCCAGCAGCCAGGACGCAGGGAGGGTCACCTACGAGCAGTACTTC.

The table lists this clone with a few counts. This chain joins TRBV2 and TRBJ1-5; D is perhaps TRBD1 (6 bases). Trimming removed 5 bases from V and 3 bases from J, with 11 bases in between. Germline V lookup: CDR1 SNHLY, CDR2 FYNNEI. The CDR3 is 14 residues long. CDR3 bases: TGTGCCAGCAGTTCCGGACAGCCCAATCAGCCCCAGCATTTT. Translation gives CASSSGQPNQPQHF. Using reference TRBV2 and TRBJ1-5 for the parts outside the CDR3, the full variable domain is EPEVTQTPSHQVTQMGQEVILRCVPISNHLYFYWYRQILGQKVEFLVSFYNNEISEKSEIFDDQFSVERPDGSNFTLKIRSTKLEDSAMYFCASSSGQPNQPQHFGDGTRLSIL.

The chain is built from TRBV2 and TRBJ1-3; possible D gene TRBD1, 6 bases. This CDR3 has 15 residues. The V gene's germline CDR1 is SNHLY and CDR2 FYNNEI. Between the trimmed V and J ends, which lost 6 bases and 0 bases, there was a span of 12 bases. The CDR3 region has the DNA TGTGCCAGCAGCCGAGACAGGAGCTCTGGAAACACCATATATTTT. Translating gives CASSRDRSSGNTIYF.

The J gene is TRBJ1-4, the V gene TRBV5-1; TRBD1 matches at 7 bases. The CDR3 is 16 amino acids. Germline V CDR1 and CDR2: SGHRS, YFSETQ. V dropped 0 bases and J dropped 6; count of bases not matched to a gene: 8. This chain's CDR3 is CASSLASGTGDEKLFF. The CDR3, as DNA: TGCGCCAGCAGCTTGGCCTCGGGAACAGGGGATGAAAAACTGTTTTTT.

The count of this clone is one. The chain combines TRBV25-1 with TRBJ1-2, with 8 bases aligning to TRBD1. Per germline, CDR1 MGHDK and CDR2 SYGVNS. The length of the CDR3 is 16 residues. Trimming at V came to 4 bases and at J to 6 bases, leaving 13 bases not matched to a gene. CDR3 sequence: CASSALQTDRVDGYTF. The DNA for the CDR3 is TGTGCCAGCAGTGCACTACAGACGGACAGGGTAGATGGCTACACCTTC.

This clone was seen a few times. The V call is TRBV5-4, the J call TRBJ2-3, with 8 positions matching TRBD1. The CDR3 spans 15 residues. The V and J ends lost 7 bases and 0 bases, in that order; junction bases with no gene match: 7. Germline CDR1 SGHNT, CDR2 YYREEE (reference sequence). The chain's CDR3 is CASGGTGYSTDTQYF. The CDR3 DNA reads as TGTGCCAGCGGCGGGACAGGTTATAGCACAGATACGCAGTATTTT.

CDR3 residues: CASSRTGDQPQHF. The DNA for the CDR3 is TGTGCCAGCAGTAGGACAGGGGATCAGCCCCAGCATTTT. The chain joins TRBV12-3 or TRBV12-4 to TRBJ1-5, with 9 bases aligning to TRBD1. The CDR3 spans 13 residues. Germline trimming cut 5 bases from V and 5 bases from J; bases unmatched to any gene: 1.

The rearrangement joins TRBV28 to TRBJ2-6, with TRBD2 matching 8 bases. This CDR3 is built from 17 residues. With 4 bases clipped from V and 3 bases from J, the junction kept 8 bases outside the gene matches. CDR1 is MDHEN and CDR2 is SYDVKM in the germline V gene. This CDR3 reads CASSSPAGVNGANVLTF. CDR3 nucleotide sequence: TGTGCCAGCAGTTCGCCAGCGGGAGTAAATGGGGCCAACGTCCTGACTTTC. Variable domain in full (rest from reference TRBV28 and TRBJ2-6): DVKVTQSSRYLVKRTGEKVFLECVQDMDHENMFWYRQDPGLGLRLIYFSYDVKMKEKGDIPEGYSVSREKKERFSLILESASTNQTSMYLCASSSPAGVNGANVLTFGAGSRLTVL.

The chain recombines TRBV24-1 with TRBJ1-2; D call uncertain. CDR1 is KGHDR, CDR2 SFDVKD, per germline. There are 12 residues in the CDR3. V was trimmed by 5 bases and J by 6 bases, leaving 9 bases between them. The CDR3 spells CATSGAVDGYTF. For the CDR3, the DNA is TGTGCCACCAGTGGAGCCGTCGATGGCTACACCTTC.

The sample holds a few counts of this clone. The chain has TRBV5-8 and TRBJ1-5; 8 bases match TRBD1. This CDR3 region has 16 residues. Per the germline V gene, CDR1 is SGHTS and CDR2 is YDEGEE. J was trimmed by 0 bases and V by 0 bases; bases with no gene match: 2. CDR3 sequence reads: CASSLEQGASNQPQHF. In DNA, the CDR3 is TGTGCCAGCAGCTTGGAGCAGGGGGCTAGCAATCAGCCCCAGCATTTT.

The gene calls are TRBV19 and TRBJ2-5; possible D gene TRBD2, 6 bases. This CDR3 is built from 15 residues. Deletions cut 5 bases from V and 4 bases from J, with 17 bases between. The V gene's germline CDR1 is LNHDA and CDR2 SQIVND (reference sequence). The CDR3 reads CASSSLGLARETQYF. The CDR3 DNA is TGTGCCAGTAGTTCTCTGGGCCTAGCGCGAGAGACCCAGTACTTC. Based on the CDR3 plus reference TRBV19 and TRBJ2-5, the full variable domain is DGGITQSPKYLFRKEGQNVTLSCEQNLNHDAMYWYRQDPGQGLRLIYYSQIVNDFQKGDIAEGYSVSREKKESFPLTVTSAQKNPTAFYLCASSSLGLARETQYFGPGTRLLVL.

V gene TRBV18 combines with J gene TRBJ2-1; 9 positions agree with TRBD2. This CDR3 is built from 16 residues. V lost 3 bases to trimming and J lost 7 bases; unmatched junction nucleotides: 10. Germline values: CDR1 KGHSH, CDR2 LQKENI. The DNA for the CDR3 is TGTGCCAGCTCACCGGGTCGCGGGAGGGCCCGGAATGAGCAGTTCTTC. It codes for CASSPGRGRARNEQFF.

This clone has more than one count but fewer than ten. The V gene is TRBV4-3, the J gene TRBJ1-5; no clear D. This CDR3 is 13 amino acids long. Looked up from germline, CDR1 is LGHNA and CDR2 is YSLEER. Deletions cut 0 bases from V and 5 bases from J, with 5 bases between. The CDR3 nucleotides read TGCGCCAGCAGCCAAGATCCCTATCAGCCCCAGCATTTT. It yields the protein CASSQDPYQPQHF.

V gene TRBV7-2 combines with J gene TRBJ2-1; 8 nucleotides match TRBD1. This CDR3 spans 16 amino acids. CDR1 and CDR2 (germline): SGHTA, FQGNSA. V gave up 5 bases and J gave up 4 bases; unmatched junction bases: 10. The DNA for the CDR3 is TGTGCCAGCAGCCACCCTCGAGGACAGGGTTACAATGAGCAGTTCTTC. It encodes CASSHPRGQGYNEQFF. The whole variable domain, filled in from reference TRBV7-2 and TRBJ2-1, reads GAGVSQSPSNKVTEKGKDVELRCDPISGHTALYWYRQSLGQGLEFLIYFQGNSAPDKSGLPSDRFSAERTGGSVSTLTIQRTQQEDSAVYLCASSHPRGQGYNEQFFGPGTRLTVL.

Only a few counts were recorded for this clone. This chain links TRBV11-2 with TRBJ1-6; D gene unclear. The CDR3 sequence is 15 residues long. Germline CDR1 and CDR2: SGHAT and FQNNGV. Trimming left V 3 bases short and J 6 bases short, with 12 bases between. Here the CDR3 DNA reads TGTGCCAGCAGCTTTCTAGGCTCGGGTAATTCACCCCTCCACTTT. Translating gives CASSFLGSGNSPLHF.

J is TRBJ1-2 and V is TRBV7-9; D unclear. This CDR3 is built from 13 residues. Per the germline V gene, CDR1 is SEHNR and CDR2 is FQNEAQ (reference sequence). V dropped 5 bases and J dropped 0 bases, with 7 bases sitting between them. This chain's CDR3 is CASSLPANYGYTF. CDR3 DNA sequence: TGTGCCAGCAGCCTTCCAGCTAACTATGGCTACACCTTC. The variable domain in full, with the rest retrieved from reference TRBV7-9 and TRBJ1-2, is DTGVSQNPRHKITKRGQNVTFRCDPISEHNRLYWYRQTLGQGPEFLTYFQNEAQLEKSRLLSDRFSAERPKGSFSTLEIQRTEQGDSAMYLCASSLPANYGYTFGSGTRLTVV.

This clone appeared a single time. This rearrangement joins TRBV5-1 to TRBJ2-3; TRBD1 agrees at 11 bases. This CDR3 has 15 residues. The germline V gene has CDR1 SGHRS and CDR2 YFSETQ. The trim removed 3 bases at V and 6 bases at J, leaving 6 bases unmatched. The CDR3: CASSSRDRGFDTQYF. The DNA for the CDR3 is TGCGCCAGCAGCTCCCGGGACAGGGGGTTTGATACGCAGTATTTT. Using reference TRBV5-1 and TRBJ2-3 for the parts outside the CDR3, the full variable domain is KAGVTQTPRYLIKTRGQQVTLSCSPISGHRSVSWYQQTPGQGLQFLFEYFSETQRNKGNFPGRFSGRQFSNSRSEMNVSTLELGDSALYLCASSSRDRGFDTQYFGPGTRLTVL.

The sample holds a few counts of this clone. The chain combines TRBV3-1 (or the pseudogene TRBV3-2) with TRBJ1-6, with D unclear. Germline V gene lookup returns CDR1 LGHDT and CDR2 YNNKEL (reference sequence). The CDR3 has 16 amino acids. Trimming removed 0 bases from V and 9 bases from J, with 15 bases in between. The CDR3 nucleotides are TGTGCCAGCAGCCAAGACAGGTCCAATGGTCGTTCACCCCTCCACTTT. This sequence encodes CASSQDRSNGRSPLHF.